What follows describes a single T cell receptor beta chain. Its matching antigen is unknown. The CDR3 runs to 17 residues. Germline V gene lookup returns CDR1 MNHNS and CDR2 SASEGT. Trimming removed 3 bases at V and 5 bases at J, with 20 bases between. Assay used: immunoSEQ multiplex PCR; TCRdb lists only in-frame clones, some missing. The table lists around 26,000 clones, 91% of them singletons. The data stem from a study of T cells in localized non-small cell lung cancer. Study-wide results and caveats: Median detection of top 100 tumor clones in adjacent lung was under 75 clones.

The sequence was obtained from a female donor over 55 with stage II squamous cell lung carcinoma. The V and J genes are TRBV6-1 and TRBJ1-3; D gene unclear. The starting material was peripheral blood, obtained before any cancer treatment. The CDR3: CASSDTRTNILRNTIYF. The CDR3 DNA reads TGTGCCAGCAGTGATACCAGGACCAACATACTCCGAAACACCATATATTTT.